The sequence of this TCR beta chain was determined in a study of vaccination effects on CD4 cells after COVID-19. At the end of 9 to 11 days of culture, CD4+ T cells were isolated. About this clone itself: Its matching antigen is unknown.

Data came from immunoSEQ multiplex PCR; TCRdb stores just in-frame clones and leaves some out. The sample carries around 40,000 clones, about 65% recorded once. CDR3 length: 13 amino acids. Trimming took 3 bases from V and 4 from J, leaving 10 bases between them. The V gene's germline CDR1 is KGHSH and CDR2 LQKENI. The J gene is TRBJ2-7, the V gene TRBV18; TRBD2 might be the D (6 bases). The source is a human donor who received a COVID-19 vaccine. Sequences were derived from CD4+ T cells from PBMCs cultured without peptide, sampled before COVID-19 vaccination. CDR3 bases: TGTGCCAGCTCACCTTCTGGGACTTACGAGCAGTACTTC. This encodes CASSPSGTYEQYF.